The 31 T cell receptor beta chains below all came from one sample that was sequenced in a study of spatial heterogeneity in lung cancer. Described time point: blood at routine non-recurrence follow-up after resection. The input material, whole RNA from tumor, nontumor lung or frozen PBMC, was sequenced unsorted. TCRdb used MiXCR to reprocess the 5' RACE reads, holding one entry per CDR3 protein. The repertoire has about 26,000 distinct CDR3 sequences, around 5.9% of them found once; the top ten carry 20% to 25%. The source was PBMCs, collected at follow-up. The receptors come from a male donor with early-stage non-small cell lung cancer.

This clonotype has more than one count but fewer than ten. CDR3 amino acids: CASSQASGAYEQYF. As DNA, the CDR3 is TGTGCCAGCAGCCAAGCTAGCGGAGCCTACGAGCAGTACTTC. The chain uses TRBV7-2 and TRBJ2-7; 7 positions match TRBD2. The CDR3 totals 14 residues. Germline trimming cut 5 bases from V and 2 bases from J; bases unmatched to any gene: 6. Germline loops: CDR1 SGHTA, CDR2 FQGNSA.

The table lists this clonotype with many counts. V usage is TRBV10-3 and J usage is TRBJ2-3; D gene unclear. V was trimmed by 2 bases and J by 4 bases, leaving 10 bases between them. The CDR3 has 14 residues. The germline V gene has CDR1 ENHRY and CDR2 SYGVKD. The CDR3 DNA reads TGTGCCATCAGTGAGGTCTCTAGTTCAGATACGCAGTATTTT. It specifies CAISEVSSSDTQYF.

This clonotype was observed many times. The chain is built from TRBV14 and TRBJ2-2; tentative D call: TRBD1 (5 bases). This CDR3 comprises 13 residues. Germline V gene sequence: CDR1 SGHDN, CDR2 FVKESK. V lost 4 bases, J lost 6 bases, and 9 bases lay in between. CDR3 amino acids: CASSLRQSGELFF. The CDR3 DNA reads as TGTGCCAGCAGCCTGCGACAGTCCGGGGAGCTGTTTTTT.

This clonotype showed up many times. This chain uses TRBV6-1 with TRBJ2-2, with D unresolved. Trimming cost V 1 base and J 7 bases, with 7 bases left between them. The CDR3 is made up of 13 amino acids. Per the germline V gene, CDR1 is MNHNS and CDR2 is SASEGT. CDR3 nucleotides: TGTGCCAGCAGTGAAGTCGGGTACGGGGAGCTGTTTTTT. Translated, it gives CASSEVGYGELFF.

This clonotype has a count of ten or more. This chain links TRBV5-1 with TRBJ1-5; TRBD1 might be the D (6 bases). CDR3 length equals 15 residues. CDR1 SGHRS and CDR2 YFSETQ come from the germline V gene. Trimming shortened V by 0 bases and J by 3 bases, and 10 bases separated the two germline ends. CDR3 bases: TGCGCCAGCAGCTTGGGTTGGGACAACAATCAGCCCCAGCATTTT. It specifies CASSLGWDNNQPQHF.

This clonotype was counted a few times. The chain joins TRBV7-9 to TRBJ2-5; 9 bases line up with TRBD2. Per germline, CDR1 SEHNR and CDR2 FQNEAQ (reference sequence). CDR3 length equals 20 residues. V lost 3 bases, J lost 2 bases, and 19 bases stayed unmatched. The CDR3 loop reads CASSFPLKAGGPGAQETQYF. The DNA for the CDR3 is TGTGCCAGCAGCTTCCCCCTTAAGGCGGGGGGGCCCGGCGCACAAGAGACCCAGTACTTC.

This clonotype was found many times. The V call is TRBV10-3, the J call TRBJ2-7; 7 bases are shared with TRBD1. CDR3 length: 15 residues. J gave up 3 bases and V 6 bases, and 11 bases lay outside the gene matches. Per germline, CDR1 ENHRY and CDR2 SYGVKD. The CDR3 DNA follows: TGTGCCATCAGGGTTAACAGGGGTAGGCTCTACGAGCAGTACTTC. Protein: CAIRVNRGRLYEQYF.

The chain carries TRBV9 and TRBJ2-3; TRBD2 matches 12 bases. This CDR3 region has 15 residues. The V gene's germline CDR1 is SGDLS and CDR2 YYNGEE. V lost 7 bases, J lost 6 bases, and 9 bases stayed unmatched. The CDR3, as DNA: TGTGCCAGCGGGTCTAGCGGGAGGGCAGACGATACGCAGTATTTT. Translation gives CASGSSGRADDTQYF.

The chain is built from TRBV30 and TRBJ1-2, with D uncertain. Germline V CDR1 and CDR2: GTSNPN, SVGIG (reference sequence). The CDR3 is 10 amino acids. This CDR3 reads CAHKSYGYTF. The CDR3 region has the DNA TGTGCTCATAAAAGCTATGGCTACACCTTC. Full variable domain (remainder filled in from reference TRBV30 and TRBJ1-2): SQTIHQWPATLVQPVGSPLSLECTVEGTSNPNLYWYRQAAGRGLQLLFYSVGIGQISSEVPQNLSASRPQDRQFILSSKKLLLSDSGFYLCAHKSYGYTFGSGTRLTVV.

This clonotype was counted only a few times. CDR3: CASSFGHPNTGELFF. CDR3 nucleotides: TGTGCCAGCAGCTTCGGACACCCGAACACCGGGGAGCTGTTTTTT. The J gene is TRBJ2-2, the V gene TRBV7-9; a possible D gene is TRBD1 (5 bases). Germline V gives CDR1 SEHNR, CDR2 FQNEAQ (reference sequence). CDR3 length equals 15 residues. V dropped 3 bases and J dropped 0 bases, with 8 bases sitting between them. Using reference TRBV7-9 and TRBJ2-2 for the parts outside the CDR3, the full variable domain is DTGVSQNPRHKITKRGQNVTFRCDPISEHNRLYWYRQTLGQGPEFLTYFQNEAQLEKSRLLSDRFSAERPKGSFSTLEIQRTEQGDSAMYLCASSFGHPNTGELFFGEGSRLTVL.

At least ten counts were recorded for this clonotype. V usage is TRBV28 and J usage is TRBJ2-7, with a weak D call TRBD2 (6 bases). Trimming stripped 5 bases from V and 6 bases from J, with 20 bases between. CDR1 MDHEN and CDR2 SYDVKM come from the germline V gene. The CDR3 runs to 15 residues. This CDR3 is CASSVSGLGISEQYV. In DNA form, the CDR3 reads TGTGCCAGCAGTGTTAGCGGCTTAGGGATTTCCGAGCAGTACGTC.

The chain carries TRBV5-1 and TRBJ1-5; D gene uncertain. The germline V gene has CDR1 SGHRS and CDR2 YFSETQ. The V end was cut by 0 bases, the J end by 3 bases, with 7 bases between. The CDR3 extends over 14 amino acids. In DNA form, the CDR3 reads TGCGCCAGCAGCTTGGGTACAGTCAATCAGCCCCAGCATTTT. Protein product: CASSLGTVNQPQHF.

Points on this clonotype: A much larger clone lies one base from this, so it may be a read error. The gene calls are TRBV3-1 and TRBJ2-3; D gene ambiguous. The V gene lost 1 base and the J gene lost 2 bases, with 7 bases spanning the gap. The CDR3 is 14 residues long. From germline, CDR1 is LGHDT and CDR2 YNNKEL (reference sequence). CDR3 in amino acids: CASSQGLFTDTQYF. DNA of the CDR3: TGTGCCAGCAGCCAAGGGCTTTTCACAGATACGCAGTATTTT.

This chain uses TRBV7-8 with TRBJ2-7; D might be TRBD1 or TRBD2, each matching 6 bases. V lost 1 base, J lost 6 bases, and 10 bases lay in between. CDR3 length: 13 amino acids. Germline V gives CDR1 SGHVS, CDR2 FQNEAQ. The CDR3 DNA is TGTGCCAGCAGCTTAGGGGGGGCGGGCGAGCAGTACGTC. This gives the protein CASSLGGAGEQYV.

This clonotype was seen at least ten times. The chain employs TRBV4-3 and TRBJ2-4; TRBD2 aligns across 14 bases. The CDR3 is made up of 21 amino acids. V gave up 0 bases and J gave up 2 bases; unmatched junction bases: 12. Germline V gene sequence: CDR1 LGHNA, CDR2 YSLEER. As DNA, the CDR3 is TGCGCCAGCAGCCAAGATGTGACTAGCGGGAGGGTTGGAGAATCCAAAAACATTCAGTACTTC. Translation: CASSQDVTSGRVGESKNIQYF.

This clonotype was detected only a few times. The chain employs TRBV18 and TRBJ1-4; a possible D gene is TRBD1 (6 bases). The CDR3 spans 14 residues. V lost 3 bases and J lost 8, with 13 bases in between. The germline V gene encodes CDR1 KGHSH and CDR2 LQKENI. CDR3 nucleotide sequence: TGTGCCAGCTCACCCTCTTGGGGGCGAGAAAAACTGTTTTTT. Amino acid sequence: CASSPSWGREKLFF.

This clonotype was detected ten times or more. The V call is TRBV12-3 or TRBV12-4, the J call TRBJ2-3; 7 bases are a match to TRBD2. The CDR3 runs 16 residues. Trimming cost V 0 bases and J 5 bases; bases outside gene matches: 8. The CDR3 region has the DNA TGTGCCAGCAGTTTAGCGGGAGGGCCGGTAGGAGATACGCAGTATTTT. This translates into CASSLAGGPVGDTQYF.

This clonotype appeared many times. CDR3 nucleotides: TGTGCCAGCCGCGCTAGCGGAAGAGGGCGCACCGGGGAGCTGTTTTTT. Protein product: CASRASGRGRTGELFF. V is TRBV21-1 and J is TRBJ2-2; whether TRBD2, the table's D call, matches the DNA was not checked. TRBV21-1 constitutes a pseudogene. There are 16 residues in the CDR3.

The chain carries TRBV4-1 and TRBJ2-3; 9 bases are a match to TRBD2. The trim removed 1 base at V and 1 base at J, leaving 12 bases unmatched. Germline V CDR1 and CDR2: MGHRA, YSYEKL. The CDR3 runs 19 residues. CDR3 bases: TGCGCCAGCAGCCAAGTAAAGGGGCCAGCGGGGGGCCGCACAGATACGCAGTATTTT. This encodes CASSQVKGPAGGRTDTQYF.

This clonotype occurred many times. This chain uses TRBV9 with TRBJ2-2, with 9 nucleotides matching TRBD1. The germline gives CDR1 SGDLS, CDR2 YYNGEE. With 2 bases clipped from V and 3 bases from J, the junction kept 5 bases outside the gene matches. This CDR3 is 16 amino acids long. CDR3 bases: TGTGCCAGCAGCGTCAGACAGGGGGACGACACCGGGGAGCTGTTTTTT. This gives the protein CASSVRQGDDTGELFF.

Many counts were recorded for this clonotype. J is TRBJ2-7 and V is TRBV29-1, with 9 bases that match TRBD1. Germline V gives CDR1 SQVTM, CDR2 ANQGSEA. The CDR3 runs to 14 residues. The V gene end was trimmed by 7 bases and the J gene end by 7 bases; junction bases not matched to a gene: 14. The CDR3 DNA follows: TGCAGCGCCTTGAAAATGGGACAGGGCCTAGAGCAGTACTTC. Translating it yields CSALKMGQGLEQYF.

The CDR3 coding sequence is TGTGCCAGCAGCCCTAGCCCCCTACTAGATACGCAGTATTTT. Translation: CASSPSPLLDTQYF. This rearrangement joins TRBV7-8 to TRBJ2-3; the D gene is possibly TRBD2 (5 bases). The CDR3 is made up of 14 amino acids. Germline V gives CDR1 SGHVS, CDR2 FQNEAQ. V lost 5 bases, J lost 5 bases, and 14 bases lay in between.

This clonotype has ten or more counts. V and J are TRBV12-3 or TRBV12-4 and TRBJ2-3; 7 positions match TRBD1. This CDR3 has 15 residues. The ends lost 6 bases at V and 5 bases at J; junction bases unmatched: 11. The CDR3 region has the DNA TGTGCCAGCAGCCCCAGCGCCTCAGGGGGAGATACGCAGTATTTT. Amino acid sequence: CASSPSASGGDTQYF.

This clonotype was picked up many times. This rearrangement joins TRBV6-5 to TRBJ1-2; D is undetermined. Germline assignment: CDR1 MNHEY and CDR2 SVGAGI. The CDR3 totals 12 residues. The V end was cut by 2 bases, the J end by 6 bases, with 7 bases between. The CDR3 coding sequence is TGTGCCAGCAGTTACGTCGGGGATGGCTACACCTTC. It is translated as CASSYVGDGYTF.

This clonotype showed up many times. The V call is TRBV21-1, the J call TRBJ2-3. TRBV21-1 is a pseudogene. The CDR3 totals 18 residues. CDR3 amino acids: CASSKGQVDLTGVDTQYF. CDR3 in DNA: TGTGCCAGCAGCAAAGGGCAGGTTGACCTCACTGGAGTAGATACGCAGTATTTT.

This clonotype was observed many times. CDR3 sequence: CSARRGGTGELFF. The CDR3 nucleotides read TGCAGTGCTAGGAGGGGGGGCACCGGGGAGCTGTTTTTT. This rearrangement joins TRBV20-1 to TRBJ2-2; weak D call: TRBD2 (7 bases). Per germline, CDR1 DFQATT and CDR2 SNEGSKA (reference sequence). The CDR3 has 13 residues. Trimming shortened V by 3 bases and J by 4 bases, and 9 bases separated the two germline ends.

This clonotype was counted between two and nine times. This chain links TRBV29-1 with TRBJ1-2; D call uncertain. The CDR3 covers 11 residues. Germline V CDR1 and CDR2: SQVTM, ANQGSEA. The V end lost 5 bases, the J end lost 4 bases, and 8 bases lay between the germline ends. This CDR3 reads CSVKRSYGYTF. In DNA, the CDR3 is TGCAGCGTTAAACGGAGCTATGGCTACACCTTC.

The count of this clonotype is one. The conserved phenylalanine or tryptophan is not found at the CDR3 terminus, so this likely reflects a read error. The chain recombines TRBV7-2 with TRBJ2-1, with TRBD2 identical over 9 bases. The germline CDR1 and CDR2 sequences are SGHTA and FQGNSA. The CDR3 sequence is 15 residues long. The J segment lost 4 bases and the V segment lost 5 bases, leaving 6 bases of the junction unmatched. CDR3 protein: CASSPDLAGYNEQFI. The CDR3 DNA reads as TGTGCCAGCAGCCCTGATCTAGCGGGGTACAATGAGCAGTTCATC.

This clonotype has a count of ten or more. The CDR3 DNA sequence: TGTGCCAGCAATTTCAGCGGGAGAAAATACGTC. Amino acid sequence: CASNFSGRKYV. This chain uses TRBV6-2 or TRBV6-3 with TRBJ2-7; 8 bases match TRBD2. V lost 7 bases, J lost 13 bases, and 9 bases stayed unmatched. Germline-derived CDR1 and CDR2 are MNHEY and SVGEGT. The CDR3 consists of 11 residues.

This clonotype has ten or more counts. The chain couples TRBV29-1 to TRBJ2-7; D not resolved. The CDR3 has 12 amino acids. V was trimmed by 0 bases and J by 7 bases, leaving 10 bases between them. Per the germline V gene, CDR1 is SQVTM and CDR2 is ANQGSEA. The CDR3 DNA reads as TGCAGCGTTGAAGATCGCCACCTAGAGCAGTACTTC. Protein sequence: CSVEDRHLEQYF.

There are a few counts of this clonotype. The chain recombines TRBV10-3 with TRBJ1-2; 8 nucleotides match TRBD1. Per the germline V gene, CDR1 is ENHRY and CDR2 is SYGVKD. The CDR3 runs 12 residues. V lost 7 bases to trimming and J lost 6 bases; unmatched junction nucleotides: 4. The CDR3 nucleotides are TGTGCCATCATGGGACAGGAGAATGGCTACACCTTC. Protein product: CAIMGQENGYTF.